A single sample is the source of the 14 T cell receptor beta chains below, sequenced in a study of CD8 T cells in ankylosing spondylitis. The antigens these receptors bind are not known. The study's findings and limits: The study identified a TCR beta motif of roughly eight highly homologous variants that appeared characteristic of ankylosing spondylitis blood.

TCRdb re-called the 5' RACE reads with MiXCR, one entry per CDR3 protein. The data hold about 440,000 distinct CDR3 sequences, with over 15% observed a single time. Sequenced: blood, either unsorted or a sorted T cell fraction (not recorded which). These receptor sequences come from a male donor with ankylosing spondylitis.

The sample holds a few counts of this clonotype. The V call is TRBV7-8, the J call TRBJ1-2, with D maybe TRBD1 (5 bases). The CDR3 is made up of 16 amino acids. Between the trimmed V and J ends, which lost 5 bases and 2 bases, there was a span of 18 bases. Germline CDR1 reads SGHVS; CDR2 reads FQNEAQ. The CDR3: CASSPSGGRLNYGYTF. The CDR3 DNA is TGTGCCAGCAGCCCCTCGGGGGGACGCCTAAACTATGGCTACACCTTC.

This clonotype was detected a few times. The chain couples TRBV3-1 to TRBJ1-2, with 10 positions matching TRBD1. The CDR3 is made up of 15 amino acids. CDR1 is LGHDT, CDR2 YNNKEL, per germline (reference sequence). The V gene end was trimmed by 4 bases and the J gene end by 7 bases; junction bases not matched to a gene: 9. CDR3 bases: TGTGCCAGCAGCCTGACGACAGGGGGCGTCGGTGGCTACACCTTC. It encodes CASSLTTGGVGGYTF.

The J gene is TRBJ1-1, the V gene TRBV4-1, with a weak D call TRBD1 (6 bases). Trimming removed 1 base at V and 4 bases at J, with 13 bases between. The CDR3 spans 15 residues. Germline assignment: CDR1 MGHRA and CDR2 YSYEKL. CDR3 loop: CASSQGDKGGTEAFF. For the CDR3, the DNA is TGCGCCAGCAGCCAAGGGGACAAAGGGGGCACTGAAGCTTTCTTT.

The J gene is TRBJ2-1, the V gene TRBV11-1; 8 positions match TRBD2. CDR1 is SGHAT, CDR2 FQDESV, per germline (reference sequence). V lost 8 bases, J lost 2 bases, and 26 bases stayed unmatched. The CDR3 loop spans 21 amino acids. CDR3 bases: TGTGCCAGCCCCTATAGTTTGGTTAGCGGGGAAGAGGCCGGGGCCTACAATGAGCAGTTCTTC. Its protein product is CASPYSLVSGEEAGAYNEQFF.

The rearrangement joins TRBV19 to TRBJ1-1; D not resolved. Germline loops: CDR1 LNHDA, CDR2 SQIVND (reference sequence). CDR3 size: 15 residues. Trimming stripped 4 bases from V and 0 bases from J, with 12 bases between. The CDR3 DNA follows: TGTGCCAGTAGTAGGGCAGCTACCATGAACACTGAAGCTTTCTTT. It codes for CASSRAATMNTEAFF.

The V call is TRBV5-1, the J call TRBJ2-1, with 10 positions matching TRBD1. The junction had 8 bases not matched to a gene; V was cut back by 5 bases and J by 3 bases. In germline, CDR1 is SGHRS, CDR2 YFSETQ. The CDR3 loop spans 16 amino acids. For the CDR3, the DNA is TGCGCCAGCAGTCCCGTAGGACAGGGGGGCTACAATGAGCAGTTCTTC. It specifies CASSPVGQGGYNEQFF.

This clonotype was seen at least ten times. V gene TRBV12-3 or TRBV12-4 combines with J gene TRBJ2-5; the D is unclear. V was shortened by 5 bases and J by 0 bases, with 10 bases between the two germline ends. The CDR3 runs 14 residues. CDR3 coding DNA: TGTGCCAGCAGTCCCACTACGTACCAAGAGACCCAGTACTTC. This sequence encodes CASSPTTYQETQYF.

J is TRBJ2-7 and V is TRBV5-6, with 8 bases matching TRBD2. Trimming removed 7 bases from V and 0 bases from J; junction bases left unmatched: 9. This CDR3 comprises 15 residues. Germline CDR1 reads SGHDT; CDR2 reads YYEEEE. Here the CDR3 reads CASGYQGLGSYEQYF. The DNA of the CDR3 is TGTGCCAGCGGATACCAGGGACTAGGCTCCTACGAGCAGTACTTC.

The gene calls are TRBV6-5 and TRBJ2-2; 14 bases agree with TRBD2. Germline V gene sequence: CDR1 MNHEY, CDR2 SVGAGI. The CDR3 length is 17 residues. Trimming cost V 2 bases and J 7 bases; bases outside gene matches: 6. The CDR3 nucleotides read TGTGCCAGCAGTTACCGGGGACTAGCGGGAGTCTTCGGGGAGCTGTTTTTT. It yields the protein CASSYRGLAGVFGELFF.

The V and J genes are TRBV5-1 and TRBJ2-7; 8 bases fit TRBD2. Looked up from germline, CDR1 is SGHRS and CDR2 is YFSETQ. The CDR3 loop spans 13 amino acids. The ends lost 6 bases at V and 5 bases at J; junction bases unmatched: 7. DNA of the CDR3: TGCGCCAGCAACGGGGGGGGCATAGACGAGCAGTACTTC. Protein: CASNGGGIDEQYF.

V usage is TRBV18 and J usage is TRBJ1-1; D perhaps matches TRBD1 (6 bases). Between the trimmed V and J ends, which lost 3 bases and 1 base, there was a span of 12 bases. Germline V gene sequence: CDR1 KGHSH, CDR2 LQKENI. CDR3 size: 15 residues. CDR3 DNA sequence: TGTGCCAGCTCACCCCAGAAACAGGGGAACACTGAAGCTTTCTTT. This encodes CASSPQKQGNTEAFF.

In this sample, this clonotype turned up a few times. CDR3 region: CASSVAPGRPPKQYF. Here the CDR3 DNA reads TGTGCCAGCAGTGTGGCCCCCGGGAGGCCCCCCAAGCAGTACTTC. The chain uses TRBV25-1 and TRBJ2-7, with 7 bases aligning to TRBD2. The CDR3 length is 15 residues. J lost 8 bases, V lost 4 bases, and 14 bases had no gene match. Germline V CDR1 and CDR2: MGHDK, SYGVNS.

The CDR3 spells CASSSGQGTTGELFF. The CDR3 bases are TGTGCCAGCAGCTCGGGACAGGGGACCACCGGGGAGCTGTTTTTT. The rearrangement uses TRBV7-3 and TRBJ2-2; 10 bases map to TRBD1. The germline gives CDR1 SGHTA, CDR2 FQGTGA. J gave up 4 bases and V 4 bases, and 3 bases lay outside the gene matches. The CDR3 runs to 15 residues. Supplemented by reference TRBV7-3 and TRBJ2-2, the full variable domain reads GAGVSQTPSNKVTEKGKYVELRCDPISGHTALYWYRQSLGQGPEFLIYFQGTGAADDSGLPNDRFFAVRPEGSVSTLKIQRTERGDSAVYLCASSSGQGTTGELFFGEGSRLTVL.

The rearrangement links TRBV18 to TRBJ1-1, with D hard to call. The CDR3 spans 13 residues. Germline loops: CDR1 KGHSH, CDR2 LQKENI. Between the trimmed V and J ends, which lost 4 bases and 4 bases, there was a span of 10 bases. CDR3 loop: CASSQLMRTEAFF. CDR3 DNA sequence: TGTGCCAGCTCACAGCTAATGCGCACTGAAGCTTTCTTT.